The 31 T cell receptor beta chains in this list originate from one sample, sequenced in a study of spatial heterogeneity in lung cancer. General study findings and limits: The number of expanded tumor alpha and beta chains correlated with mutation number.

Stated time point: sample taken at primary tumor resection. Via MiXCR, TCRdb re-called the 5' RACE reads, giving one row per CDR3 protein. The sample lists some 96,000 distinct CDR3 sequences; under 4.5% were seen once. These TCRs are of unknown antigen specificity. The sample in question was lung tumor tissue, obtained at surgery. These receptors came from a male donor with early-stage non-small cell lung cancer.

This clonotype was seen ten or more times. V is TRBV27 and J is TRBJ2-7; D is uncertain. Germline CDR1 MNHEY, CDR2 SMNVEV (reference sequence). The CDR3 runs 13 residues. Trimming left V 0 bases short and J 5 bases short, with 8 bases between. CDR3 sequence reads: CASSLSGHDEQYF. Written as DNA, the CDR3 is TGTGCCAGCAGTTTATCCGGGCACGACGAGCAGTACTTC.

The rearrangement joins TRBV2 to TRBJ1-6; D unresolved. This CDR3 has 15 amino acids. Trimming stripped 6 bases from V and 7 bases from J, with 16 bases between. CDR1 and CDR2 (germline): SNHLY, FYNNEI. CDR3 sequence: CASSRTALGNSPLHF. CDR3 nucleotide sequence: TGTGCCAGCAGCCGGACTGCCTTGGGAAATTCACCCCTCCACTTT.

This clonotype occurred many times. The rearrangement links TRBV28 to TRBJ2-1; 10 nucleotides agree with TRBD2. The CDR3 contains 14 residues. Germline V CDR1 and CDR2: MDHEN, SYDVKM. Trimming took 5 bases from V and 2 from J; bases not matched to a gene: 0. CDR3 nucleotides: TGTGCCAGCAGTCTAGCGGGGGCCTACAATGAGCAGTTCTTC. The encoded protein is CASSLAGAYNEQFF.

This clonotype showed up many times. CDR3 sequence reads: CALGYNEQFF. CDR3 coding DNA: TGTGCCCTGGGGTACAATGAGCAGTTCTTC. This chain uses TRBV7-9 with TRBJ2-1; D is unclear. Trimming took off 11 bases at V and 4 bases at J, with 6 bases between the two ends. Germline CDR1 and CDR2: SEHNR and FQNEAQ (reference sequence). The length of the CDR3 is 10 residues.

This clonotype has ten or more counts. The gene calls are TRBV7-9 and TRBJ2-7; D is unresolved. The V gene's germline CDR1 is SEHNR and CDR2 FQNEAQ (reference sequence). The CDR3 has 15 amino acids. V lost 1 base to trimming and J lost 4 bases, with 14 bases between them. The CDR3 here is CASSLVPSSGYEQYF. The CDR3 bases are TGTGCCAGCAGCTTAGTCCCCTCCTCTGGTTACGAGCAGTACTTC.

This clonotype was counted many times. The CDR3 DNA follows: TGTGCCACCTCCCCGCAGTATTTT. Protein product: CATSPQYF. The J gene is TRBJ2-3, the V gene TRBV12-3 or TRBV12-4; D gene ambiguous. V was cut by 10 bases and J by 10 bases, with 6 bases left in between. The CDR3 covers 8 residues.

In the case of this clonotype: At one end, the junction sequence differs from germline, possibly due to a read error. The chain links TRBV5-1 to TRBJ2-7, with 10 bases fitting TRBD2. The CDR3 extends over 15 amino acids. CDR1 SGHRS and CDR2 YFSETQ come from the germline V gene. The CDR3 is CASSGSSGGIYEQNF. The CDR3 DNA reads TGCGCCAGCAGCGGATCTAGCGGGGGAATCTACGAGCAGAACTTC.

This clonotype appeared many times. V is TRBV6-1 and J is TRBJ2-7; D gene ambiguous. The length of the CDR3 is 12 residues. CDR1 and CDR2 from the germline V gene are MNHNS and SASEGT. V lost 2 bases and J 3 bases, leaving 5 bases between the germline ends. CDR3 DNA sequence: TGTGCCAGCAGTGAATTTCTCTACGAGCAGTACTTC. Translation: CASSEFLYEQYF.

About this clonotype itself: A clone one base away is much larger, so this may be a read error. The V call is TRBV6-1, the J call TRBJ2-3; D is ambiguous. The CDR3 is 13 residues long. Germline V gene sequence: CDR1 MNHNS, CDR2 SASEGT. CDR3 amino acids: CSSSEDDTDTQYF. For the CDR3, the DNA is TGTTCCAGCAGTGAAGACGATACAGATACGCAGTATTTT.

This clonotype was detected a few times. The chain carries TRBV7-9 and TRBJ2-3; the D is unclear. Trimming removed 5 bases from V and 5 bases from J, with 11 bases in between. The CDR3 loop spans 13 amino acids. Germline loops: CDR1 SEHNR, CDR2 FQNEAQ (reference sequence). Here the CDR3 reads CASSRLEIDTQYF. DNA of the CDR3: TGTGCCAGCAGCCGTCTGGAAATAGATACGCAGTATTTT.

There are many counts of this clonotype. V is TRBV28 and J is TRBJ2-7; D is unclear. With 4 bases removed from V and 2 bases from J, the gap between germline ends came to 6 bases. This CDR3 spans 12 amino acids. Germline lookup yields CDR1 MDHEN and CDR2 SYDVKM. The CDR3 sequence: CASSSPTYEQYF. CDR3 nucleotides: TGTGCCAGCAGTTCGCCGACCTACGAGCAGTACTTC.

The chain uses TRBV7-9 and TRBJ2-1, with a weak D call TRBD2 (6 bases). Trimming removed 5 bases from V and 4 bases from J, with 18 bases in between. Germline V gene data show CDR1 as SEHNR and CDR2 as FQNEAQ (reference sequence). The CDR3 loop spans 16 amino acids. The CDR3: CASSKPTRSLYNEQFF. CDR3 in DNA: TGTGCCAGCAGCAAACCGACTAGATCCCTTTACAATGAGCAGTTCTTC.

This clonotype has more than one count but fewer than ten. The chain recombines TRBV29-1 with TRBJ2-5; D call uncertain. The CDR3 length is 14 residues. Trimming took 4 bases from V and 1 from J, leaving 13 bases between them. The germline V gene has CDR1 SQVTM and CDR2 ANQGSEA. CDR3 protein: CSVVPRAAQETQYF. DNA for the CDR3: TGCAGCGTTGTCCCCCGGGCGGCCCAAGAGACCCAGTACTTC.

The chain uses TRBV6-4 and TRBJ2-3; a possible D gene is TRBD2 (5 bases). Per the germline V gene, CDR1 is MRHNA and CDR2 is SNTAGT. The CDR3 has 20 residues. V lost 5 bases and J 4 bases, leaving 31 bases between the germline ends. CDR3 nucleotide sequence: TGTGCCAGCAGTCTGGAGTCCACCGTGGCACCAACCCCCGGGGCAGATACGCAGTATTTT. It translates to CASSLESTVAPTPGADTQYF.

This clonotype came up many times. CDR3 in DNA: TGTGCCAGCAGCCAAGATGAGAAGGGCGACACTGAAGCTTTCTTT. This gives the protein CASSQDEKGDTEAFF. The J gene is TRBJ1-1, the V gene TRBV4-2; no clear D gene. The germline CDR1 and CDR2 sequences are LGHNA and YNFKEQ. The CDR3 sequence is 15 residues long. The V end was cut by 0 bases, the J end by 3 bases, with 11 bases between.

Many counts were recorded for this clonotype. The V call is TRBV3-1, the J call TRBJ2-7; D not resolved. This CDR3 contains 12 residues. Germline loops: CDR1 LGHDT, CDR2 YNNKEL (reference sequence). Trimming cost V 5 bases and J 8 bases, with 13 bases left between them. DNA of the CDR3: TGTGCCAGCAGCAACCTCTCGGAAAAGCAGTACTTC. This gives the protein CASSNLSEKQYF.

Ten or more counts support this clonotype. This chain links TRBV5-1 with TRBJ1-1, with D unresolved. The CDR3 covers 14 residues. Trimming took off 8 bases at V and 2 bases at J, with 16 bases between the two ends. CDR1 is SGHRS and CDR2 is YFSETQ in the germline V gene. The CDR3 protein is CASSVESANTEAFF. Written as DNA, the CDR3 is TGCGCCAGTAGCGTCGAGTCGGCTAACACTGAAGCTTTCTTT. The full variable domain, its missing parts supplied by reference TRBV5-1 and TRBJ1-1, is KAGVTQTPRYLIKTRGQQVTLSCSPISGHRSVSWYQQTPGQGLQFLFEYFSETQRNKGNFPGRFSGRQFSNSRSEMNVSTLELGDSALYLCASSVESANTEAFFGQGTRLTVV.

This clonotype was observed many times. CDR3 sequence (DNA): TGCAGTGCTGATCGTTACAGGGCTTCCTACGAGCAGTACTTC. Residues: CSADRYRASYEQYF. The chain recombines TRBV20-1 with TRBJ2-7, with D possibly matching TRBD1 (6 bases). Germline lookup yields CDR1 DFQATT and CDR2 SNEGSKA (reference sequence). V was pared by 5 bases and J by 1 base, with 15 bases between. The length of the CDR3 is 14 residues.

This clonotype has at least ten counts. The chain carries TRBV4-2 and TRBJ2-7, with TRBD2 matching over 10 bases. The V segment lost 4 bases and the J segment 1 base; nucleotides outside the gene matches: 4. This CDR3 is built from 15 residues. Germline loops: CDR1 LGHNA, CDR2 YNFKEQ. DNA of the CDR3: TGTGCCAGCAGCCGACAGCGGGAGGGTTCCTACGAGCAGTACTTC. Its protein is CASSRQREGSYEQYF.

This clonotype has at least ten counts. The chain uses TRBV28 and TRBJ2-7; possible D gene TRBD2, 5 bases. Germline V gene sequence: CDR1 MDHEN, CDR2 SYDVKM. The CDR3 is made up of 17 amino acids. V lost 3 bases and J lost 4, with 22 bases in between. The CDR3 DNA is TGTGCCAGCAGTTTTAATCCGGAGAGGACTCTTGATTACGAGCAGTACTTC. Its translation is CASSFNPERTLDYEQYF.

This clonotype was seen many times. The chain is built from TRBV20-1 and TRBJ1-1; D unresolved. Trimming pared 5 bases from V and 1 base from J, leaving 8 bases between. The CDR3 is 12 amino acids. Germline lookup yields CDR1 DFQATT and CDR2 SNEGSKA (reference sequence). CDR3 residues: CSALQKNTEAFF. The CDR3 coding sequence is TGCAGTGCTTTACAAAAGAACACTGAAGCTTTCTTT.

This clonotype appeared many times. The chain employs TRBV27 and TRBJ2-7; D possibly corresponds to TRBD2 (5 bases). The CDR3 is 14 residues long. V gave up 8 bases and J gave up 0 bases, with 14 bases separating them. Germline lookup yields CDR1 MNHEY and CDR2 SMNVEV (reference sequence). The CDR3, as DNA: TGTGCCAGCGGCCCCGGACTCAACTCCTACGAGCAGTACTTC. Translating it yields CASGPGLNSYEQYF.

This clonotype has just a few counts. V usage is TRBV12-5 and J usage is TRBJ2-7, with D perhaps matching TRBD1 (5 bases). V was trimmed by 2 bases and J by 4 bases, leaving 9 bases between them. The CDR3 length is 13 residues. From germline, CDR1 is LGHNT and CDR2 FRNRAP. For the CDR3, the DNA is TGTGCTAGTGGTTTGACAGGAACTTACGAGCAGTACTTC. As protein: CASGLTGTYEQYF.

In this sample, this clonotype turned up many times. The genes are TRBV7-2 and TRBJ2-3; D remains ambiguous. V lost 0 bases to trimming and J lost 3 bases, with 7 bases between them. Per the germline V gene, CDR1 is SGHTA and CDR2 is FQGNSA. The CDR3 consists of 14 residues. The CDR3 protein is CASSLATGTDTQYF. Written as DNA, the CDR3 is TGTGCCAGCAGCTTAGCGACCGGGACAGATACGCAGTATTTT.

This clonotype occurred many times. The chain links TRBV4-1 to TRBJ1-5; D unclear. Germline values: CDR1 MGHRA, CDR2 YSYEKL. The CDR3 extends over 17 amino acids. Trimming shortened V by 5 bases and J by 1 base, and 18 bases separated the two germline ends. CDR3 nucleotide sequence: TGCGCCAGCAGCGTATCCCCGACAATGGAAAGCAATCAGCCCCAGCATTTT. Protein: CASSVSPTMESNQPQHF.

The table lists this clonotype with many counts. V and J are TRBV27 and TRBJ1-1, with a possible D match to TRBD1 (6 bases). Trimming removed 5 bases at V and 3 bases at J, with 10 bases between. The CDR3 has 13 residues. Looked up from germline, CDR1 is MNHEY and CDR2 is SMNVEV (reference sequence). CDR3 in amino acids: CASSATGYTEAFF. The CDR3 DNA reads TGTGCCAGCAGTGCGACAGGATACACTGAAGCTTTCTTT.

In its sample, this clonotype was seen a few times. This chain uses TRBV28 with TRBJ2-7, with a possible D match to TRBD1 (7 bases). The CDR3 sequence is 17 residues long. Trimming removed 5 bases from V and 0 bases from J, with 20 bases in between. From germline, CDR1 is MDHEN and CDR2 SYDVKM. This CDR3 reads CASSLPRQGGSSYEQYF. The CDR3 DNA follows: TGTGCCAGCAGTCTCCCACGGCAGGGGGGCAGCTCCTACGAGCAGTACTTC.

This clonotype was seen repeatedly, ten times or more. The V gene is TRBV12-3 or TRBV12-4, the J gene TRBJ2-2; no clear D gene. This CDR3 has 14 residues. The V end lost 3 bases, the J end lost 6 bases, and 11 bases lay between the germline ends. The CDR3 DNA follows: TGTGCCAGCAGTTTCTCTTTCCCTGCCGGGGAGCTGTTTTTT. Translating gives CASSFSFPAGELFF.

This clonotype came up a few times. This chain links TRBV12-3 or TRBV12-4 with TRBJ2-5; D ambiguous. V was shortened by 5 bases and J by 1 base, with 11 bases between the two germline ends. The CDR3 sequence is 14 residues long. CDR3: CASSRRQIQETQYF. The CDR3 region has the DNA TGTGCCAGCAGTCGGAGACAAATCCAAGAGACCCAGTACTTC.

This clonotype was counted ten times or more. This chain connects TRBV4-2 to TRBJ2-3, with D unresolved. The CDR3 sequence is 13 residues long. Germline CDR1 LGHNA, CDR2 YNFKEQ. Trimming removed 2 bases at V and 6 bases at J, with 9 bases between. The CDR3 DNA follows: TGTGCCAGCAGCCAAATTCAGGCGGATACGCAGTATTTT. It yields the protein CASSQIQADTQYF.

At least ten counts were recorded for this clonotype. The chain recombines TRBV4-1 with TRBJ2-3, with 10 bases that match TRBD2. CDR3 length: 15 residues. Germline V gene sequence: CDR1 MGHRA, CDR2 YSYEKL. Unmatched junction bases numbered 3, after V lost 2 bases and J lost 4 bases. The chain's CDR3 is CASSQLAGEADTQYF. For the CDR3, the DNA is TGCGCCAGCAGCCAACTAGCGGGAGAGGCAGATACGCAGTATTTT.